Following are 30 T cell receptor beta chains from one sample sequenced in a study of cytomegalovirus exposure and HLA in healthy donors (dated by TCRdb to between 2016 and 2019). The receptor library was made with the immunoSEQ multiplex PCR assay. The multiplex PCR relied on a mix of 60 forward primers for TCR Vbeta segments and 13 reverse primers for TCR Jbeta segments. Not all clones reach the TCRdb copy of this immuneACCESS table, which keeps in-frame sequences only. Checked studies attribute under half of the gap to unresolved V genes and leave the rest unexplained. Counted in this sample were under 300,000 clones; approximately 91% of them appeared once. Roughly 1.6% of the sample is in the top ten clones. The sample taken for sequencing was PBMCs. The receptors were sampled from a girl aged 2 to 10 in good health and CMV-seronegative.

V gene TRBV5-1 combines with J gene TRBJ2-3; 15 positions match TRBD2. The length of the CDR3 is 20 residues. CDR1 and CDR2 from the germline V gene are SGHRS and YFSETQ. The ends lost 3 bases at V and 0 bases at J; junction bases unmatched: 11. DNA for the CDR3: TGCGCCAGCAGCTCTAGGGGACTAGCGGGGGGCCGGGGTAGCACAGATACGCAGTATTTT. Translation: CASSSRGLAGGRGSTDTQYF. The entire variable domain, with the rest obtained from reference TRBV5-1 and TRBJ2-3, is as follows: KAGVTQTPRYLIKTRGQQVTLSCSPISGHRSVSWYQQTPGQGLQFLFEYFSETQRNKGNFPGRFSGRQFSNSRSEMNVSTLELGDSALYLCASSSRGLAGGRGSTDTQYFGPGTRLTVL.

The rearrangement uses TRBV6-5 and TRBJ1-6; D perhaps matches TRBD1 (5 bases). The CDR3 spans 15 residues. Germline V gene data show CDR1 as MNHEY and CDR2 as SVGAGI. The ends were cut back, 0 bases at V and 6 bases at J, with 9 bases in the middle. The CDR3 protein is CASSYSTTANSPLHF. The CDR3 coding sequence is TGTGCCAGCAGTTACTCGACGACAGCTAATTCACCCCTCCACTTT.

V is TRBV6-1 and J is TRBJ1-1, with D possibly matching TRBD1 (6 bases). V shed 6 bases and J shed 1 base, with 15 bases lying between them. This CDR3 is built from 15 residues. CDR1 and CDR2 (germline): MNHNS, SASEGT. The CDR3 sequence: CASSHGQNQNTEAFF. The CDR3, as DNA: TGTGCCAGCAGCCATGGACAGAACCAGAACACTGAAGCTTTCTTT.

There are a few counts of this clone. V and J are TRBV2 and TRBJ2-6; D may be TRBD2 (5 bases). From germline, CDR1 is SNHLY and CDR2 FYNNEI. This CDR3 has 12 residues. Trimming took 10 bases from V and 2 from J, leaving 6 bases between them. The CDR3: CATGTGANVLTF. In DNA, the CDR3 is TGTGCCACCGGGACTGGGGCCAACGTCCTGACTTTC.

The chain employs TRBV29-1 and TRBJ1-5, with 7 bases matching TRBD1. CDR3 length: 12 amino acids. Germline assignment: CDR1 SQVTM and CDR2 ANQGSEA. After removal of 8 bases from V and 2 bases from J, the junction contained 3 bases not matched to a gene. DNA of the CDR3: TGCAGCATAGGGGGCCGCAATCAGCCCCAGCATTTT. This sequence encodes CSIGGRNQPQHF.

This clone appeared a single time. The V call is TRBV25-1, the J call TRBJ2-7; 7 nucleotides align to TRBD2. Unmatched junction bases numbered 7, after V lost 7 bases and J lost 7 bases. Germline V gene sequence: CDR1 MGHDK, CDR2 SYGVNS. The CDR3 sequence is 12 residues long. The CDR3 loop reads CASTRGVGEQYF. The CDR3 nucleotides read TGTGCCAGCACCCGGGGGGTGGGGGAGCAGTACTTC.

V usage is TRBV5-4 and J usage is TRBJ2-5; 8 bases match TRBD2. In germline, CDR1 is SGHNT, CDR2 YYREEE (reference sequence). This CDR3 is 14 amino acids long. V lost 7 bases, J lost 4 bases, and 9 bases stayed unmatched. In DNA, the CDR3 is TGTGCCAGCGCCTCCGGGGGGGCCCCAGAGACCCAGTACTTC. It translates to CASASGGAPETQYF. Looking up the rest from reference TRBV5-4 and TRBJ2-5 gives the full variable domain: ETGVTQSPTHLIKTRGQQVTLRCSSQSGHNTVSWYQQALGQGPQFIFQYYREEENGRGNFPPRFSGLQFPNYSSELNVNALELDDSALYLCASASGGAPETQYFGPGTRLLVL.

This clone was counted a single time. This chain uses TRBV5-1 with TRBJ2-2; 7 positions match TRBD2. CDR3 length: 15 amino acids. V shed 3 bases and J 4 bases; nucleotides not matched to a gene: 6. Germline V CDR1 and CDR2: SGHRS, YFSETQ. The CDR3 region has the DNA TGCGCCAGCAGCTCTAGGACTAGTGCCACCGGGGAGCTGTTTTTT. It specifies CASSSRTSATGELFF.

The chain links TRBV4-2 to TRBJ1-5, with D uncertain. This CDR3 has 13 amino acids. Deletions cut 0 bases from V and 5 bases from J, with 5 bases between. The germline V gene encodes CDR1 LGHNA and CDR2 YNFKEQ. In DNA form, the CDR3 reads TGTGCCAGCAGCCAAGACAGCGATCAGCCCCAGCATTTT. The encoded protein is CASSQDSDQPQHF.

V and J are TRBV6-5 and TRBJ2-7; 9 bases map to TRBD1. From germline, CDR1 is MNHEY and CDR2 SVGAGI. The trim removed 6 bases at V and 6 bases at J, leaving 12 bases unmatched. The CDR3 is 15 residues long. The CDR3 here is CASSRGQGMRGEQYF. CDR3 sequence (DNA): TGTGCCAGCAGCCGGGGACAGGGAATGCGAGGCGAGCAGTACTTC.

J is TRBJ2-2 and V is TRBV10-1, with TRBD2 matching 10 bases. This CDR3 comprises 15 residues. CDR1 and CDR2 (germline): WNHNN, SYGVQD (reference sequence). J gave up 7 bases and V 4 bases, and 6 bases lay outside the gene matches. CDR3 region: CASSVLAGVGGELFF. The DNA of the CDR3 is TGCGCCAGCAGTGTCCTAGCGGGAGTAGGCGGGGAGCTGTTTTTT.

This CDR3 is CASSPGTAYQPQHF. CDR3 nucleotide sequence: TGTGCCAGCAGCCCGGGGACTGCCTATCAGCCCCAGCATTTT. The V gene is TRBV7-9, the J gene TRBJ1-5, with D tentatively TRBD1 (5 bases). The CDR3 runs to 14 residues. V was trimmed by 5 bases and J by 5 bases, leaving 13 bases between them. Germline assignment: CDR1 SEHNR and CDR2 FQNEAQ (reference sequence).

The gene calls are TRBV7-3 and TRBJ2-3; D possibly corresponds to TRBD2 (5 bases). Trimming took 8 bases from V and 2 from J, leaving 14 bases between them. The CDR3 is made up of 14 amino acids. CDR1 and CDR2 from the germline V gene are SGHTA and FQGTGA. As DNA, the CDR3 is TGTGCCAGCGGACCGGCCGGGGTCACAGATACGCAGTATTTT. It translates to CASGPAGVTDTQYF. The full variable domain, with the rest looked up from reference TRBV7-3 and TRBJ2-3, is GAGVSQTPSNKVTEKGKYVELRCDPISGHTALYWYRQSLGQGPEFLIYFQGTGAADDSGLPNDRFFAVRPEGSVSTLKIQRTERGDSAVYLCASGPAGVTDTQYFGPGTRLTVL.

The J gene is TRBJ1-1, the V gene TRBV2; D might be TRBD1 (6 bases). Germline-derived CDR1 and CDR2 are SNHLY and FYNNEI. The CDR3 runs 13 residues. With 10 bases removed from V and 2 bases from J, the gap between germline ends came to 14 bases. CDR3 coding DNA: TGTGCCATCTTAGGACAGCCTAACACTGAAGCTTTCTTT. The encoded protein is CAILGQPNTEAFF.

The chain combines TRBV28 with TRBJ1-2; tentative D call: TRBD1 (5 bases). Germline CDR1 is MDHEN and CDR2 is SYDVKM. Trimming removed 2 bases from V and 6 bases from J, with 10 bases in between. This CDR3 spans 13 amino acids. The CDR3 DNA sequence: TGTGCCAGCAGTTTAAGGGGAGGGGATGGCTACACCTTC. As protein: CASSLRGGDGYTF.

This clone was recorded only once. The gene calls are TRBV4-2 and TRBJ2-5; 8 nucleotides match TRBD1. With V trimmed by 0 bases and J by 4 bases, 4 bases remained unmatched. The CDR3 totals 15 residues. Looked up from germline, CDR1 is LGHNA and CDR2 is YNFKEQ. CDR3 region: CASSQDDRGTETQYF. CDR3 bases: TGTGCCAGCAGCCAAGATGACAGGGGCACAGAGACCCAGTACTTC.

The chain combines TRBV4-1 with TRBJ2-1; 7 bases are a match to TRBD2. The CDR3 sequence is 16 residues long. V lost 2 bases to trimming and J lost 8 bases; unmatched junction nucleotides: 12. Germline V gene lookup returns CDR1 MGHRA and CDR2 YSYEKL. The CDR3 region is CASSQFSWGGIDEQFF. The CDR3 DNA reads as TGCGCCAGCAGCCAATTCTCCTGGGGGGGAATTGATGAGCAGTTCTTC.

The chain uses TRBV2 and TRBJ1-2; D unresolved. Germline V gene lookup returns CDR1 SNHLY and CDR2 FYNNEI. The CDR3 is 14 amino acids. Deletions cut 3 bases from V and 4 bases from J, with 12 bases between. CDR3 nucleotides: TGTGCCAGCAGTGATCCCCAACTCCTCTATGGCTACACCTTC. Translated: CASSDPQLLYGYTF.

V and J are TRBV21-1 and TRBJ1-2; the table's D call, TRBD1, was not checked against the DNA. TRBV21-1 constitutes a pseudogene. This CDR3 contains 16 residues. The CDR3 spells CASTKGQGVTNYGYTF. CDR3 in DNA: TGTGCCAGCACCAAAGGGCAGGGGGTAACTAACTATGGCTACACCTTC.

This clone occurred once. The chain combines TRBV4-1 with TRBJ2-7, with D unresolved. Matching the DNA end better, TRBJ2-5 makes the J call doubtful. CDR1 and CDR2 (germline): MGHRA, YSYEKL. The CDR3 contains 15 residues. The CDR3 protein is CASSQDDVSQETQYF. The CDR3 DNA reads TGCGCCAGCAGCCAAGATGATGTTAGCCAAGAGACCCAGTACTTC.

The CDR3 sequence: CASSGEYTDTQYF. The CDR3 coding sequence is TGTGCCAGCAGCGGAGAGTACACAGATACGCAGTATTTT. The chain carries TRBV9 and TRBJ2-3; no definite D call. The CDR3 loop spans 13 amino acids. V was shortened by 3 bases and J by 2 bases, with 7 bases between the two germline ends. The germline V gene has CDR1 SGDLS and CDR2 YYNGEE.

This chain uses TRBV30 with TRBJ1-1; 10 bases are shared with TRBD1. In germline, CDR1 is GTSNPN, CDR2 SVGIG (reference sequence). J gave up 0 bases and V 2 bases, and 6 bases lay outside the gene matches. This CDR3 has 16 residues. The CDR3 nucleotides read TGTGCCTGGAGTCATAGACAGGGGGCCCTGAACACTGAAGCTTTCTTT. It encodes CAWSHRQGALNTEAFF.

This chain joins TRBV7-3 and TRBJ2-2, with D perhaps TRBD2 (5 bases). The CDR3 spans 14 residues. V was pared by 2 bases and J by 7 bases, with 11 bases between. In germline, CDR1 is SGHTA, CDR2 FQGTGA. CDR3 loop: CASSLWPGGGELFF. The CDR3 coding sequence is TGTGCCAGCAGCTTATGGCCAGGAGGCGGGGAGCTGTTTTTT.

The chain is built from TRBV5-1 and TRBJ2-2; a possible D gene is TRBD1 (6 bases). The V gene lost 4 bases and the J gene lost 4 bases, with 11 bases spanning the gap. The CDR3 consists of 14 residues. Germline values: CDR1 SGHRS, CDR2 YFSETQ. The CDR3 loop reads CASSPGTTTGELFF. In DNA form, the CDR3 reads TGCGCCAGCAGCCCCGGGACAACCACCGGGGAGCTGTTTTTT.

The rearrangement links TRBV4-1 to TRBJ1-1; 8 positions agree with TRBD1. With 4 bases clipped from V and 6 bases from J, the junction kept 16 bases outside the gene matches. The CDR3 sequence is 17 residues long. CDR1 MGHRA and CDR2 YSYEKL come from the germline V gene. The DNA of the CDR3 is TGCGCCAGCAGCCCGCAAACAGGGGGATTTGAGTATCCTGAAGCTTTCTTT. It is translated as CASSPQTGGFEYPEAFF.

This clone was observed a handful of times. This sample includes further DNA sequences coding for the same CDR3. The V call is TRBV14, the J call TRBJ1-2; D unresolved. The ends were cut back, 1 base at V and 0 bases at J, with 3 bases in the middle. Germline CDR1 SGHDN, CDR2 FVKESK. The CDR3 length is 13 residues. CDR3 in DNA: TGTGCCAGCAGCCAAGGTACTAACTATGGCTACACCTTC. Its translation is CASSQGTNYGYTF. The variable domain in full, completed from reference TRBV14 and TRBJ1-2, reads EAGVTQFPSHSVIEKGQTVTLRCDPISGHDNLYWYRRVMGKEIKFLLHFVKESKQDESGMPNNRFLAERTGGTYSTLKVQPAELEDSGVYFCASSQGTNYGYTFGSGTRLTVV.

The chain joins TRBV5-6 to TRBJ1-1; D might be TRBD1 (6 bases). The CDR3 sequence is 13 residues long. V dropped 4 bases and J dropped 5 bases, with 12 bases sitting between them. Germline V gene sequence: CDR1 SGHDT, CDR2 YYEEEE. The CDR3: CASSLGGTTEAFF. Written as DNA, the CDR3 is TGTGCCAGCAGCCTAGGGGGTACGACTGAAGCTTTCTTT.

The chain is built from TRBV30 and TRBJ2-1; 12 nucleotides align to TRBD2. This CDR3 region has 15 residues. The germline gives CDR1 GTSNPN, CDR2 SVGIG (reference sequence). V trimming: 5 bases; J trimming: 8 bases; junction bases outside the gene matches: 10. CDR3 DNA: TGTGCCTGGGCCCTAGGAGCTAGCGGGGGGGATGAGCAGTTCTTC. Its translation is CAWALGASGGDEQFF.

The V gene is TRBV10-2, the J gene TRBJ2-5, with D tentatively TRBD2 (5 bases). This CDR3 comprises 17 residues. Trimming pared 3 bases from V and 0 bases from J, leaving 17 bases between. Per the germline V gene, CDR1 is WSHSY and CDR2 is SAAADI. The CDR3 is CASSDLLDKDYQETQYF. CDR3 DNA sequence: TGCGCCAGCAGTGACCTACTTGACAAGGACTACCAAGAGACCCAGTACTTC.

The chain employs TRBV4-2 and TRBJ2-2; 11 bases are a match to TRBD2. The CDR3 is 18 residues long. V shed 2 bases, J shed 5 bases, and the junction held 10 bases outside the gene matches. The germline V gene encodes CDR1 LGHNA and CDR2 YNFKEQ. The CDR3 sequence: CASSQQVAGGPLTGELFF. In DNA, the CDR3 is TGTGCCAGCAGCCAACAGGTAGCGGGAGGGCCGTTAACCGGGGAGCTGTTTTTT.